The 2 T cell receptor beta chains below were found in one sample sequenced in a study of blood T cells in healthy people across ages. Next came a second PCR, run for about 7 to 11 cycles, which used a sample-barcoded 5' primer along with a J-beta primer mix. TCRdb re-called the 5' RACE reads through MiXCR, storing one row per CDR3 protein. The sample shows 1,500,000 or so distinct CDR3 sequences, 40% to 45% of them seen only once. The sequencing input was blood. Receptors originate from a woman between 18 and 29 years old in good health.

V usage is TRBV7-2 and J usage is TRBJ2-2; no clear D. Trimming stripped 1 base from V and 0 bases from J, with 9 bases between. CDR1 is SGHTA and CDR2 is FQGNSA in the germline V gene. CDR3 length equals 16 residues. This chain's CDR3 is CASSLEGRSNTGELFF. CDR3 nucleotides: TGTGCCAGCAGCTTAGAGGGCAGATCGAACACCGGGGAGCTGTTTTTT.

The gene calls are TRBV11-3 and TRBJ2-1; tentative D call: TRBD2 (7 bases). Germline assignment: CDR1 SGHNT and CDR2 YENEEA. V was clipped by 4 bases and J by 8 bases, with 18 bases between them. This CDR3 contains 15 residues. CDR3 coding DNA: TGTGCCAGCAGCTCAAGGGGAGGGGGAGGGCATGAGCAGTTCTTC. This sequence encodes CASSSRGGGGHEQFF.